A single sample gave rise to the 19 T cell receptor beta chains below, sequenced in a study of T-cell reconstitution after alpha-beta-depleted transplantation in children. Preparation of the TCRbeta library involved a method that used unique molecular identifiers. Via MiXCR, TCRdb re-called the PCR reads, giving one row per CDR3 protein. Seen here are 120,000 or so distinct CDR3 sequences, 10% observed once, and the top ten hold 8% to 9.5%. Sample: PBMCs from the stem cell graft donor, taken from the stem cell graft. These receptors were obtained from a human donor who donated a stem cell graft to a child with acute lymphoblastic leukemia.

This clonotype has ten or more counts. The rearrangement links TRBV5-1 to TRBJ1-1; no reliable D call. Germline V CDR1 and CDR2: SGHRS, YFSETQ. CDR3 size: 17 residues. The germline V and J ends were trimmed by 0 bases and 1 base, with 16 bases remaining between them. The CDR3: CASSLGAKGVSNTEAFF. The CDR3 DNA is TGCGCCAGCAGCTTGGGGGCGAAGGGCGTGTCGAACACTGAAGCTTTCTTT.

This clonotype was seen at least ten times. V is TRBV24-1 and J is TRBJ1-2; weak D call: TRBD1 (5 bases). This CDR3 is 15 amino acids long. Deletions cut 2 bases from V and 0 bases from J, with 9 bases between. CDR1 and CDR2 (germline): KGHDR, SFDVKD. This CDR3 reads CATSDWGGTNYGYTF. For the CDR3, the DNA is TGTGCCACCAGTGATTGGGGGGGGACTAACTATGGCTACACCTTC.

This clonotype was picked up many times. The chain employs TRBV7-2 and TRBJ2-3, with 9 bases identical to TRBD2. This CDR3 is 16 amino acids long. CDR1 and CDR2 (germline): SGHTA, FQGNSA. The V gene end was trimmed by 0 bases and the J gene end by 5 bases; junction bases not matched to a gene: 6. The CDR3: CASSLASGRRGDTQYF. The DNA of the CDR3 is TGTGCCAGCAGCTTAGCTAGCGGGAGACGAGGAGATACGCAGTATTTT.

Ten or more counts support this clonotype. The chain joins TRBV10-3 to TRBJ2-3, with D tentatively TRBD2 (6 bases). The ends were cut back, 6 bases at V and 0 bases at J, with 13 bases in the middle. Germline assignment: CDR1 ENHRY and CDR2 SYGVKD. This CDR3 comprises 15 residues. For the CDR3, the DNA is TGTGCCATCAGCGGCGGGACCTCTAGCACAGATACGCAGTATTTT. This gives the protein CAISGGTSSTDTQYF.

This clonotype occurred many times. Here the CDR3 DNA reads TGTGCCAGCAGCTGGTCAGTCGACTATGGCTACACCTTC. It encodes CASSWSVDYGYTF. The J gene is TRBJ1-2, the V gene TRBV7-2; D not resolved. The CDR3 runs 13 residues. The germline CDR1 and CDR2 sequences are SGHTA and FQGNSA. Trimming took 4 bases from V and 3 from J, leaving 9 bases between them. Filled out from reference TRBV7-2 and TRBJ1-2, the complete variable domain reads GAGVSQSPSNKVTEKGKDVELRCDPISGHTALYWYRQSLGQGLEFLIYFQGNSAPDKSGLPSDRFSAERTGGSVSTLTIQRTQQEDSAVYLCASSWSVDYGYTFGSGTRLTVV.

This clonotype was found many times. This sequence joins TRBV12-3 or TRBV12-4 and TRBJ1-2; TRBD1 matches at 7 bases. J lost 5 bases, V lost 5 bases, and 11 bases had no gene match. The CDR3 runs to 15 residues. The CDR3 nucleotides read TGTGCCAGCAGTGGGGACGACAGGGCGCGATATGGCTACACCTTC. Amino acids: CASSGDDRARYGYTF.

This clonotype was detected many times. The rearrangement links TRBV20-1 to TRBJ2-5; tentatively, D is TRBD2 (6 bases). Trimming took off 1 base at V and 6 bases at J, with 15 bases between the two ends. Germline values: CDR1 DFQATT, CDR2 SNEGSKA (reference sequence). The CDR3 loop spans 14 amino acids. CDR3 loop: CSARAALARKTQYF. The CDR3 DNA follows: TGCAGTGCTAGAGCCGCGCTAGCGAGGAAGACCCAGTACTTC.

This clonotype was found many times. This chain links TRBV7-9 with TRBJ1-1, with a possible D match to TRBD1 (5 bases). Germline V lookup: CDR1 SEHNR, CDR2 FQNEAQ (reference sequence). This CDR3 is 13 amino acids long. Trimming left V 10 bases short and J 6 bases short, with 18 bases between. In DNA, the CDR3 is TGTGCCACCCTCATACCGGGACCCTCTGAAGCTTTCTTT. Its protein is CATLIPGPSEAFF.

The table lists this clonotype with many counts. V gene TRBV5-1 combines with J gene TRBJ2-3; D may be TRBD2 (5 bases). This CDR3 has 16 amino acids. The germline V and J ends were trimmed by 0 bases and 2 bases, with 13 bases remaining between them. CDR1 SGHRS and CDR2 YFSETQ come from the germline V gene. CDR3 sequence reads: CASSLAGIALTDTQYF. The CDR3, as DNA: TGCGCCAGCAGCTTGGCCGGGATAGCACTCACAGATACGCAGTATTTT.

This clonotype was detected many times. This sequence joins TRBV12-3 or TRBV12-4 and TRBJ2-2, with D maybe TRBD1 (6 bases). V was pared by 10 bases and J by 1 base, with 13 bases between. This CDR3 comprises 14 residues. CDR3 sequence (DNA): TGTGCCACCCCTGAAGGGGGGAACACCGGGGAGCTGTTTTTT. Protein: CATPEGGNTGELFF.

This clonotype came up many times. The CDR3 is CSASPTSGGKDTQYF. The CDR3 region has the DNA TGCAGTGCTAGCCCGACTAGCGGGGGGAAAGATACGCAGTATTTT. The chain links TRBV20-1 to TRBJ2-3, with TRBD2 matching 13 bases. The CDR3 loop spans 15 amino acids. CDR1 DFQATT and CDR2 SNEGSKA come from the germline V gene (reference sequence). Germline trimming cut 3 bases from V and 5 bases from J; bases unmatched to any gene: 5.

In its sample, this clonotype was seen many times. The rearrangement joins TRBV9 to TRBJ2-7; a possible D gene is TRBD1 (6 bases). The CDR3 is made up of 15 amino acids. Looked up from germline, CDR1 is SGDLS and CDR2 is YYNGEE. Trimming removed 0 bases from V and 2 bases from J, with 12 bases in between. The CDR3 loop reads CASSVAMTGTYEQYF. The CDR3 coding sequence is TGTGCCAGCAGCGTAGCTATGACAGGAACCTACGAGCAGTACTTC.

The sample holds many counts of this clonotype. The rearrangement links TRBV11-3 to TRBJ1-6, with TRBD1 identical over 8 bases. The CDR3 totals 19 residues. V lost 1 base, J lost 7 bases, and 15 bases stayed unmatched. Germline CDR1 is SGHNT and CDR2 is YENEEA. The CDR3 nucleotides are TGTGCCAGCAGCTTAGTGGGGGGGATACAGGGGGTCGGCAATTCACCCCTCCACTTT. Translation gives CASSLVGGIQGVGNSPLHF.

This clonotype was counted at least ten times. DNA of the CDR3: TGCGCCAGCGCACCTGACAGGGGGATACCGGCCGGGGAGCTGTTTTTT. Residues: CASAPDRGIPAGELFF. The J gene is TRBJ2-2, the V gene TRBV5-1; 9 bases align to TRBD1. The V gene's germline CDR1 is SGHRS and CDR2 YFSETQ. The CDR3 is 16 amino acids. Trimming at V came to 7 bases and at J to 6 bases, leaving 13 bases not matched to a gene. The whole variable domain, filled in from reference TRBV5-1 and TRBJ2-2, reads KAGVTQTPRYLIKTRGQQVTLSCSPISGHRSVSWYQQTPGQGLQFLFEYFSETQRNKGNFPGRFSGRQFSNSRSEMNVSTLELGDSALYLCASAPDRGIPAGELFFGEGSRLTVL.

CDR3 residues: CASSPEFKSYNEQFF. The CDR3 nucleotides read TGCGCCAGCAGCCCTGAGTTCAAATCCTACAATGAGCAGTTCTTC. The chain couples TRBV5-1 to TRBJ2-1, with D hard to call. CDR1 and CDR2 (germline): SGHRS, YFSETQ. V was trimmed by 4 bases and J by 1 base, leaving 12 bases between them. The CDR3 runs 15 residues.

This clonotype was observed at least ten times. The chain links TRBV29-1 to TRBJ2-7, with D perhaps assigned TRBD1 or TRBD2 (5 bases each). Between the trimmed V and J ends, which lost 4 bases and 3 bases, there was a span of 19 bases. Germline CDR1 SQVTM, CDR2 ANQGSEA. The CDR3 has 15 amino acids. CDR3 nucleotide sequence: TGCAGCGTTGGAGGCCCTTCCAGGGAGATCTACGAGCAGTACTTC. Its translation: CSVGGPSREIYEQYF.

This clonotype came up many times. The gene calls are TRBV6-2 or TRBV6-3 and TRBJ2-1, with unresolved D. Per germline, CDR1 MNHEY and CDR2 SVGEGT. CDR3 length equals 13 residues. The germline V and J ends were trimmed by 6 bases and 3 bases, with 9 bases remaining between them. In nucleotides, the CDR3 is TGTGCCAGCAGCTCCCAGGACTACAATGAGCAGTTCTTC. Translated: CASSSQDYNEQFF.

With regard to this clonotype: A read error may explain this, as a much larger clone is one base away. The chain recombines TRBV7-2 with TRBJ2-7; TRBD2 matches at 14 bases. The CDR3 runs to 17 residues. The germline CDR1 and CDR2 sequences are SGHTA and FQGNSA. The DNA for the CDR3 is TGTGCCAGCAGCCTAGCGGGACTAGCGGGGGTATCGTACGAGCACTACTTC. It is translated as CASSLAGLAGVSYEHYF.

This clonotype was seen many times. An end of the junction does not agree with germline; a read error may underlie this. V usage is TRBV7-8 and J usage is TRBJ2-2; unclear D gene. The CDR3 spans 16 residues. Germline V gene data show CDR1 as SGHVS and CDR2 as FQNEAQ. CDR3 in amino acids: CASTLVGYLNTGELFF. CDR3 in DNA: TGTGCCAGCACCTTAGTGGGCTATTTAAACACCGGGGAGCTGTTTTTT.